These 29 T cell receptor beta chains share one sample of origin, sequenced in a study of cytomegalovirus exposure and HLA in healthy donors. Use of 60 Vbeta and 13 Jbeta primers characterized the PCR. Here immunoSEQ multiplex PCR was the method, and the copy in TCRdb shows in-frame clones only, minus some. The data contain approximately 80,000 clones, more than 50% of them singletons. Sequences were obtained from PBMCs. These receptors all come from a woman aged 35 to 49 in good health and CMV-seropositive.

The chain combines TRBV7-9 with TRBJ2-5; D uncertain. The CDR3 runs to 14 residues. V lost 3 bases and J 1 base, leaving 9 bases between the germline ends. The germline V gene encodes CDR1 SEHNR and CDR2 FQNEAQ (reference sequence). The CDR3 protein is CASSFLTTQETQYF. The CDR3 region has the DNA TGTGCCAGCAGCTTTTTAACAACCCAAGAGACCCAGTACTTC.

The chain couples TRBV27 to TRBJ1-5; perhaps TRBD1 as D (5 bases). This CDR3 comprises 13 residues. Germline values: CDR1 MNHEY, CDR2 SMNVEV (reference sequence). V was clipped by 3 bases and J by 3 bases, with 6 bases between them. This CDR3 reads CASSLTDNQPQHF. The CDR3, as DNA: TGTGCCAGCAGTTTGACAGACAATCAGCCCCAGCATTTT.

The CDR3, as DNA: TGTGCCTGGAGTGTACAAGACAGGGCCTTCAATCAGCCCCAGCATTTT. It translates to CAWSVQDRAFNQPQHF. This sequence joins TRBV30 and TRBJ1-5; 7 bases map to TRBD1. The CDR3 is 16 amino acids. V was pared by 0 bases and J by 3 bases, with 8 bases of the junction left unmatched. The V gene's germline CDR1 is GTSNPN and CDR2 SVGIG (reference sequence).

This rearrangement joins TRBV5-4 to TRBJ2-3; D is ambiguous. The CDR3 is 13 residues long. Germline lookup yields CDR1 SGHNT and CDR2 YYREEE (reference sequence). V was clipped by 0 bases and J by 3 bases, with 5 bases between them. The CDR3: CASSLAGTDTQYF. CDR3 bases: TGTGCCAGCAGCTTGGCGGGTACAGATACGCAGTATTTT.

The rearrangement links TRBV9 to TRBJ2-5; 7 bases map to TRBD1. CDR3 length equals 15 residues. V was clipped by 4 bases and J by 0 bases; unmatched bases: 6. Germline CDR1 is SGDLS and CDR2 is YYNGEE. CDR3 amino acids: CASSRRTGHQETQYF. The CDR3, as DNA: TGTGCCAGCAGCAGACGGACAGGTCACCAAGAGACCCAGTACTTC.

This chain links TRBV28 with TRBJ1-1; D is uncertain. CDR1 and CDR2 (germline): MDHEN, SYDVKM. Trimming stripped 8 bases from V and 4 bases from J, with 11 bases between. This CDR3 is built from 12 residues. The CDR3, as DNA: TGTGCCAGCGTCCTCCCGGGCACTGAAGCTTTCTTT. It specifies CASVLPGTEAFF.

This clone has a handful of counts. The chain is built from TRBV5-4 and TRBJ2-1, with 10 bases aligning to TRBD2. With V trimmed by 0 bases and J by 9 bases, 12 bases remained unmatched. Germline V gives CDR1 SGHNT, CDR2 YYREEE (reference sequence). CDR3 length equals 17 residues. CDR3 in amino acids: CASSLDGASGRRGEQFF. For the CDR3, the DNA is TGTGCCAGCAGCTTGGATGGGGCTAGCGGGAGACGGGGTGAGCAGTTCTTC. The full variable domain, rest sourced from reference TRBV5-4 and TRBJ2-1, is ETGVTQSPTHLIKTRGQQVTLRCSSQSGHNTVSWYQQALGQGPQFIFQYYREEENGRGNFPPRFSGLQFPNYSSELNVNALELDDSALYLCASSLDGASGRRGEQFFGPGTRLTVL.

This clone was counted a single time. The CDR3 spells CASSLAPRETQYF. DNA for the CDR3: TGTGCCAGCAGCTTAGCTCCGCGTGAGACCCAGTACTTC. V gene TRBV7-9 combines with J gene TRBJ2-5; D ambiguous. This CDR3 region has 13 residues. Trimming cost V 0 bases and J 5 bases, with 7 bases left between them. Germline-derived CDR1 and CDR2 are SEHNR and FQNEAQ (reference sequence).

The chain has TRBV18 and TRBJ2-1, with 8 nucleotides matching TRBD1. This CDR3 has 15 residues. The V segment lost 3 bases and the J segment 2 bases; nucleotides outside the gene matches: 3. In germline, CDR1 is KGHSH, CDR2 LQKENI. DNA of the CDR3: TGTGCCAGCTCACCCGGGACAGGCGCCTACAATGAGCAGTTCTTC. This codes for CASSPGTGAYNEQFF.

The chain has TRBV19 and TRBJ2-7; 7 nucleotides align to TRBD1. The CDR3 is 16 residues long. Trimming took 6 bases from V and 1 from J; bases not matched to a gene: 12. Looked up from germline, CDR1 is LNHDA and CDR2 is SQIVND (reference sequence). The CDR3 reads CASSITSQGVSYEQYF. The CDR3 DNA sequence: TGTGCCAGTAGCATTACCTCGCAGGGGGTGTCCTACGAGCAGTACTTC.

The chain has TRBV29-1 and TRBJ2-5; D is uncertain. Trimming stripped 1 base from V and 5 bases from J, with 11 bases between. CDR1 is SQVTM, CDR2 ANQGSEA, per germline. This CDR3 spans 13 amino acids. The chain's CDR3 is CSVEGRLRETQYF. CDR3 DNA: TGCAGCGTTGAAGGGCGGCTGAGGGAGACCCAGTACTTC.

The rearrangement uses TRBV28 and TRBJ1-3; D is uncertain. Trimming stripped 6 bases from V and 2 bases from J, with 8 bases between. CDR3 length equals 13 residues. CDR1 MDHEN and CDR2 SYDVKM come from the germline V gene. The CDR3 loop reads CASRTETGNTIYF. The CDR3 nucleotides read TGTGCCAGCAGGACGGAGACTGGAAACACCATATATTTT.

This chain links TRBV28 with TRBJ2-3, with D possibly being TRBD1 (6 bases). This CDR3 is built from 14 residues. The ends were cut back, 2 bases at V and 11 bases at J, with 17 bases in the middle. The germline V gene encodes CDR1 MDHEN and CDR2 SYDVKM. The CDR3 sequence is CASSLGGSVSGQYF. CDR3 DNA sequence: TGTGCCAGCAGTTTAGGGGGCAGCGTGTCAGGGCAGTATTTT.

The chain has TRBV19 and TRBJ1-5; a weak D match, TRBD1 (5 bases). Germline loops: CDR1 LNHDA, CDR2 SQIVND (reference sequence). The ends were cut back, 2 bases at V and 4 bases at J, with 9 bases in the middle. The CDR3 has 14 residues. CDR3: CASSIQGTNQPQHF. The CDR3 DNA reads as TGTGCCAGTAGTATACAGGGAACGAATCAGCCCCAGCATTTT.

The gene calls are TRBV28 and TRBJ2-7; 11 bases match TRBD2. The V segment lost 5 bases and the J segment 3 bases; nucleotides outside the gene matches: 3. Germline V gives CDR1 MDHEN, CDR2 SYDVKM. This CDR3 spans 14 amino acids. For the CDR3, the DNA is TGTGCCAGCAGTGCGACTAGCGGGGTCTACGAGCAGTACTTC. This encodes CASSATSGVYEQYF.

The rearrangement links TRBV7-6 to TRBJ2-7; 8 positions agree with TRBD1. This CDR3 has 14 amino acids. Germline V gene data show CDR1 as SGHVS and CDR2 as FNYEAQ. Trimming removed 5 bases from V and 2 bases from J; junction bases left unmatched: 5. The DNA for the CDR3 is TGTGCCAGCAGCGCCGAGACAGGGGCCTACGAGCAGTACTTC. Its protein is CASSAETGAYEQYF.

The chain is built from TRBV28 and TRBJ2-1; 7 nucleotides agree with TRBD2. V shed 4 bases, J shed 3 bases, and the junction held 6 bases outside the gene matches. The CDR3 runs to 15 residues. Germline CDR1 MDHEN, CDR2 SYDVKM. CDR3 sequence reads: CASSSSGLFYNEQFF. CDR3 nucleotide sequence: TGTGCCAGCAGTTCTAGCGGATTATTCTACAATGAGCAGTTCTTC.

This clone was seen more than once but under ten times. V and J are TRBV29-1 and TRBJ2-7; 12 bases agree with TRBD1. V was pared by 2 bases and J by 4 bases, with 6 bases of the junction left unmatched. The CDR3 is made up of 15 amino acids. Germline CDR1 SQVTM, CDR2 ANQGSEA. The CDR3: CSVETGTGGSYEQYF. CDR3 nucleotide sequence: TGCAGCGTTGAAACCGGGACAGGGGGCAGTTACGAGCAGTACTTC.

The chain uses TRBV6-5 and TRBJ2-7; 9 nucleotides match TRBD1. Germline assignment: CDR1 MNHEY and CDR2 SVGAGI. Trimming cost V 5 bases and J 3 bases; bases outside gene matches: 5. The CDR3 has 14 residues. The CDR3 reads CASSAGQGNYEQYF. The CDR3 region has the DNA TGTGCCAGCAGTGCTGGACAGGGGAACTACGAGCAGTACTTC.

The chain recombines TRBV30 with TRBJ2-3; 10 nucleotides match TRBD2. This CDR3 contains 15 residues. The V gene's germline CDR1 is GTSNPN and CDR2 SVGIG (reference sequence). This chain's CDR3 is CAMLSGRSLTDTQYF. DNA of the CDR3: TGTGCGATGCTTAGCGGGAGGTCCCTCACAGATACGCAGTATTTT.

The CDR3 loop reads CASSLVGATGENIQYF. In DNA, the CDR3 is TGCGCCAGCAGCTTGGTCGGAGCTACAGGGGAAAACATTCAGTACTTC. J is TRBJ2-4 and V is TRBV5-1; 7 nucleotides match TRBD1. This CDR3 region has 16 residues. Germline loops: CDR1 SGHRS, CDR2 YFSETQ. J was trimmed by 5 bases and V by 0 bases; bases with no gene match: 8.

The gene calls are TRBV5-1 and TRBJ1-1; TRBD1 aligns across 8 bases. Germline trimming cut 0 bases from V and 6 bases from J; bases unmatched to any gene: 4. Looked up from germline, CDR1 is SGHRS and CDR2 is YFSETQ. This CDR3 has 14 residues. The CDR3 bases are TGCGCCAGCAGCTTGGGGGACAGGTACTCTGAAGCTTTCTTT. Its protein is CASSLGDRYSEAFF.

This clone turned up a few times. Other nucleotide sequences from this sample produce the same CDR3. The J gene is TRBJ2-3, the V gene TRBV5-4; tentative D call: TRBD1 (6 bases). There are 14 residues in the CDR3. V was cut by 2 bases and J by 0 bases, with 7 bases left in between. Germline CDR1 is SGHNT and CDR2 is YYREEE (reference sequence). The CDR3 sequence: CASSLQGSTDTQYF. The CDR3 nucleotides read TGTGCCAGCAGCTTACAGGGAAGCACAGATACGCAGTATTTT. Full variable domain (missing parts from reference TRBV5-4 and TRBJ2-3): ETGVTQSPTHLIKTRGQQVTLRCSSQSGHNTVSWYQQALGQGPQFIFQYYREEENGRGNFPPRFSGLQFPNYSSELNVNALELDDSALYLCASSLQGSTDTQYFGPGTRLTVL.

The genes are TRBV11-3 and TRBJ1-1; D is perhaps TRBD1 (6 bases). Germline CDR1 and CDR2: SGHNT and YENEEA. CDR3 size: 14 residues. The ends were cut back, 5 bases at V and 6 bases at J, with 16 bases in the middle. The CDR3 spells CASSPMPQGPEAFF. The CDR3 DNA reads TGTGCCAGCAGCCCCATGCCTCAGGGGCCTGAAGCTTTCTTT.

Only a few counts were recorded for this clone. The rearrangement joins TRBV2 to TRBJ1-5; maybe TRBD1 (6 bases). Looked up from germline, CDR1 is SNHLY and CDR2 is FYNNEI. Trimming removed 7 bases from V and 9 bases from J, with 13 bases in between. CDR3 length: 12 amino acids. The CDR3 DNA follows: TGTGCCAGCATGAAACAGGGAGCGCCCCAGCATTTT. Translating it yields CASMKQGAPQHF. Drawing the rest from reference TRBV2 and TRBJ1-5, the complete variable domain is EPEVTQTPSHQVTQMGQEVILRCVPISNHLYFYWYRQILGQKVEFLVSFYNNEISEKSEIFDDQFSVERPDGSNFTLKIRSTKLEDSAMYFCASMKQGAPQHFGDGTRLSIL.

This clone was recorded only once. The rearrangement uses TRBV7-8 and TRBJ1-2; 10 nucleotides align to TRBD1. Germline V gene sequence: CDR1 SGHVS, CDR2 FQNEAQ. The CDR3 covers 15 residues. V dropped 4 bases and J dropped 7; count of bases not matched to a gene: 9. CDR3 sequence reads: CASSSPGTGDGGYTF. The CDR3, as DNA: TGTGCCAGCAGCTCCCCCGGGACAGGGGACGGTGGCTACACCTTC.

Of note for this clone: This CDR3 is also generated by other DNA sequences in the sample. The rearrangement joins TRBV7-9 to TRBJ1-1, with TRBD1 matching 11 bases. This CDR3 is 14 amino acids long. Per the germline V gene, CDR1 is SEHNR and CDR2 is FQNEAQ (reference sequence). Trimming cost V 3 bases and J 5 bases; bases outside gene matches: 2. CDR3 nucleotide sequence: TGTGCCAGCAGCTTCCGGGACAGGGGGACTGAAGCTTTCTTT. This translates into CASSFRDRGTEAFF.

This chain links TRBV6-5 with TRBJ1-4; TRBD1 matches 9 bases. Unmatched junction bases numbered 5, after V lost 4 bases and J lost 8 bases. The CDR3 totals 14 residues. The V gene's germline CDR1 is MNHEY and CDR2 SVGAGI. The CDR3 DNA is TGTGCCAGCAGTTCTACAGGGGGCGACGAAAAACTGTTTTTT. This sequence encodes CASSSTGGDEKLFF.

The chain joins TRBV28 to TRBJ2-7, with 7 bases lining up with TRBD1. Germline assignment: CDR1 MDHEN and CDR2 SYDVKM. V shed 8 bases, J shed 4 bases, and the junction held 8 bases outside the gene matches. This CDR3 region has 13 residues. The CDR3 nucleotides read TGTGCCAGCGGGCAGGGGACAGTTTACGAGCAGTACTTC. Its protein is CASGQGTVYEQYF.